The 10 T cell receptor beta chains reported below all come from one sample, sequenced in a study of blood T cells in healthy people across ages. Next came a second PCR, run for 7 to 11 cycles, which used a sample-barcoded 5' primer along with a J-beta primer mix. TCRdb re-analysed the 5' RACE reads in MiXCR, keeping a single row per CDR3 protein. The data contain about a million distinct CDR3 sequences, roughly 50% of them singletons. The sequencing input was blood. The receptors derive from a young man in good health.

The chain couples TRBV4-1 to TRBJ2-7; TRBD1 aligns across 7 bases. The CDR3 runs to 16 residues. The germline CDR1 and CDR2 sequences are MGHRA and YSYEKL. V dropped 0 bases and J dropped 6; count of bases not matched to a gene: 11. Here the CDR3 DNA reads TGCGCCAGCAGCCAAGATCCGCCAGGACAGGCGGGCGAGCAGTACTTC. Translated: CASSQDPPGQAGEQYF.

The chain joins TRBV4-1 to TRBJ2-5; unclear D gene. Judging by the DNA end, TRBJ2-7 fits better; the J call may be wrong. This CDR3 spans 15 amino acids. Germline-derived CDR1 and CDR2 are MGHRA and YSYEKL. The CDR3: CASSQDPGPAYEQYF. Written as DNA, the CDR3 is TGCGCCAGCAGCCAAGATCCGGGCCCGGCCTACGAGCAGTACTTC.

In its sample, this clonotype was seen a few times. The chain joins TRBV29-1 to TRBJ2-5, with D perhaps being TRBD1 or TRBD2 (5 bases each). CDR1 is SQVTM, CDR2 ANQGSEA, per germline. V was cut by 2 bases and J by 3 bases, with 13 bases left in between. CDR3 length equals 14 residues. CDR3 residues: CSVELGEEEETQYF. The CDR3 coding sequence is TGCAGCGTTGAATTGGGGGAAGAGGAAGAGACCCAGTACTTC.

This clonotype was seen only a few times. The J gene is TRBJ1-1, the V gene TRBV11-2; 7 bases are shared with TRBD1. The ends lost 4 bases at V and 0 bases at J; junction bases unmatched: 5. Germline V gene sequence: CDR1 SGHAT, CDR2 FQNNGV. This CDR3 contains 15 residues. The CDR3 sequence: CASSWGQLMNTEAFF. Here the CDR3 DNA reads TGTGCCAGCAGCTGGGGACAGCTCATGAACACTGAAGCTTTCTTT.

This rearrangement joins TRBV7-9 to TRBJ1-3; perhaps TRBD1 as D (5 bases). Trimming left V 3 bases short and J 0 bases short, with 21 bases between. CDR1 and CDR2 (germline): SEHNR, FQNEAQ (reference sequence). This CDR3 is 19 amino acids long. In nucleotides, the CDR3 is TGTGCCAGCAGCTTGTCCTTCCGGGACCCCTCCTACTCTGGAAACACCATATATTTT. The encoded protein is CASSLSFRDPSYSGNTIYF.

This clonotype was observed a few times. The J gene is TRBJ1-2, the V gene TRBV27, with 7 positions matching TRBD1. V trimming: 5 bases; J trimming: 7 bases; junction bases outside the gene matches: 4. Per germline, CDR1 MNHEY and CDR2 SMNVEV (reference sequence). The CDR3 is 12 amino acids. The CDR3 bases are TGTGCCAGCAGTATCGACAGGGCTGGCTACACCTTC. Encoded protein: CASSIDRAGYTF.

The rearrangement joins TRBV12-3 or TRBV12-4 to TRBJ2-7, with 7 nucleotides matching TRBD1. Trimming removed 5 bases from V and 4 bases from J; junction bases left unmatched: 11. This CDR3 contains 15 residues. The DNA for the CDR3 is TGTGCCAGCAGTCCAGAAATGGGACAGCCTTACGAGCAGTACTTC. Its translation is CASSPEMGQPYEQYF.

DNA of the CDR3: TGCAGCGTTGAAGGGCAGGGGAATAGGGACAATGAGCAGTTCTTC. Amino acids: CSVEGQGNRDNEQFF. The V call is TRBV29-1, the J call TRBJ2-1; a weak D match, TRBD1 (6 bases). The CDR3 length is 15 residues. V was clipped by 1 base and J by 5 bases, with 15 bases between them. The germline V gene has CDR1 SQVTM and CDR2 ANQGSEA.

The CDR3 coding sequence is TGTGCCAGCTCACCCCGACTAGCGGGGGCGAACACCGGGGAGCTGTTTTTT. Amino acid sequence: CASSPRLAGANTGELFF. The rearrangement uses TRBV18 and TRBJ2-2; 12 positions agree with TRBD2. V lost 3 bases to trimming and J lost 0 bases; unmatched junction nucleotides: 2. The CDR3 spans 17 residues. Germline lookup yields CDR1 KGHSH and CDR2 LQKENI.

The gene calls are TRBV11-1 and TRBJ2-3; D might be TRBD1 (6 bases). With 2 bases removed from V and 1 base from J, the gap between germline ends came to 13 bases. CDR1 SGHAT and CDR2 FQDESV come from the germline V gene (reference sequence). The CDR3 loop spans 16 amino acids. The chain's CDR3 is CASSLTYAGGTDTQYF. CDR3 DNA sequence: TGTGCCAGCAGCTTAACATATGCAGGGGGCACAGATACGCAGTATTTT.